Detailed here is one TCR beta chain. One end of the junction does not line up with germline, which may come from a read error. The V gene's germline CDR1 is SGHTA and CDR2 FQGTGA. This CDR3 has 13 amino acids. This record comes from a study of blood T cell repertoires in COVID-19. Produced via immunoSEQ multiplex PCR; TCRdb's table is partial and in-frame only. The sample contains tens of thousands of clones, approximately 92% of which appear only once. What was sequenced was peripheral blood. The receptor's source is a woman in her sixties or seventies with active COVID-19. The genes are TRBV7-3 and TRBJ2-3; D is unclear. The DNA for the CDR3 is TGTGCCAGCAGCTCTCCCGGCACAGACACGCAGTATTTT. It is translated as CASSSPGTDTQYF.